The 12 T cell receptor beta chains below were found in one sample sequenced in a study of OX40 agonist ivuxolimab in advanced cancers. Here immunoSEQ multiplex PCR was the method, and the copy in TCRdb shows in-frame clones only, minus some. This table has about 83,000 clones, about 80% appearing once. This material consisted of CD4+ or CD8+ T cells sorted from blood, taken in a trial of the OX40 agonist ivuxolimab. These receptors all come from an adult with an advanced solid tumor such as melanoma, head and neck, liver or kidney cancer.

The chain couples TRBV5-1 to TRBJ1-1; TRBD1 aligns across 7 bases. This CDR3 spans 16 amino acids. Losses at the gene ends were 0 bases for V and 2 bases for J; bases not matched to a gene: 7. Germline loops: CDR1 SGHRS, CDR2 YFSETQ. The CDR3 protein is CASSLAKQGTNTEAFF. As DNA, the CDR3 is TGCGCCAGCAGCTTGGCCAAACAGGGGACAAACACTGAAGCTTTCTTT.

The chain has TRBV6-6 and TRBJ2-2; TRBD1 matches 7 bases. The V segment lost 9 bases and the J segment 0 bases; nucleotides outside the gene matches: 1. The germline V gene encodes CDR1 MNHNY and CDR2 SVGAGI (reference sequence). The CDR3 loop spans 13 amino acids. CDR3 sequence reads: CASTGANTGELFF. The CDR3 DNA follows: TGTGCCAGTACAGGGGCGAACACCGGGGAGCTGTTTTTT.

V usage is TRBV4-3 and J usage is TRBJ1-5; D not resolved. The CDR3 spans 13 residues. V lost 1 base, J lost 8 bases, and 9 bases lay in between. Germline CDR1 LGHNA, CDR2 YSLEER. For the CDR3, the DNA is TGCGCCAGCAGCCAAGTAACCGGGGAGCCCCAGCATTTT. Protein: CASSQVTGEPQHF.

To note about this clone: A junction boundary mismatches the germline segment, possibly from a read error. This chain uses TRBV2 with TRBJ1-5, with a possible D match to TRBD1 (6 bases). The CDR3 runs to 13 residues. CDR1 SNHLY and CDR2 FYNNEI come from the germline V gene. The CDR3 DNA reads TGCACATCAGGGGTAGGTGTCAATCAGCCCCAGCATTTT. Translating gives CTSGVGVNQPQHF.

This chain joins TRBV11-2 and TRBJ2-5, with D perhaps TRBD1 (6 bases). Germline values: CDR1 SGHAT, CDR2 FQNNGV. The CDR3 runs to 14 residues. Between the trimmed V and J ends, which lost 0 bases and 5 bases, there was a span of 10 bases. The CDR3 region has the DNA TGTGCCAGCAGCTTAGATAATCAGGGGGAGACCCAGTACTTC. It yields the protein CASSLDNQGETQYF.

This chain uses TRBV7-3 with TRBJ2-2; D ambiguous. V gave up 4 bases and J gave up 7 bases, with 10 bases separating them. Germline V gene lookup returns CDR1 SGHTA and CDR2 FQGTGA. There are 13 residues in the CDR3. CDR3 region: CASSYSSIGELFF. CDR3 coding DNA: TGTGCCAGCAGCTACTCCTCCATCGGGGAGCTGTTTTTT.

There are a few counts of this clone. The gene calls are TRBV28 and TRBJ2-2; 7 nucleotides line up with TRBD1. Germline V gene data show CDR1 as MDHEN and CDR2 as SYDVKM. This CDR3 spans 13 amino acids. Losses at the gene ends were 9 bases for V and 7 bases for J; bases not matched to a gene: 8. CDR3 nucleotides: TGTGCCAGTAGGGACAGAGAGGGCGGGGAGCTGTTTTTT. This codes for CASRDREGGELFF.

This chain links TRBV4-2 with TRBJ2-6; no definite D call. Germline V gene lookup returns CDR1 LGHNA and CDR2 YNFKEQ. V was pared by 4 bases and J by 0 bases, with 7 bases between. The CDR3 length is 15 residues. This chain's CDR3 is CASSPQTSGANVLTF. DNA for the CDR3: TGTGCCAGCAGCCCTCAGACCTCTGGGGCCAACGTCCTGACTTTC.

The rearrangement links TRBV7-9 to TRBJ2-5; TRBD2 agrees at 15 bases. The CDR3 is 16 residues long. The ends lost 5 bases at V and 5 bases at J; junction bases unmatched: 6. The germline V gene encodes CDR1 SEHNR and CDR2 FQNEAQ (reference sequence). The DNA for the CDR3 is TGTGCCAGCAGCCCGGGACTAGCGGGGGGTTCGGAGACCCAGTACTTC. Protein: CASSPGLAGGSETQYF.

The chain links TRBV10-3 to TRBJ1-1; 9 nucleotides match TRBD1. CDR1 and CDR2 (germline): ENHRY, SYGVKD. Trimming at V came to 5 bases and at J to 4 bases, leaving 11 bases not matched to a gene. This CDR3 has 16 amino acids. The CDR3 coding sequence is TGTGCCATCAGTCAATCTTCACAGGGGGCTAGCACTGAAGCTTTCTTT. It is translated as CAISQSSQGASTEAFF.

The CDR3 protein is CASSPSGDSGGAREQFF. The CDR3 DNA is TGCGCCAGCAGCCCTAGTGGGGATAGCGGGGGGGCCAGGGAGCAGTTCTTC. The chain joins TRBV5-1 to TRBJ2-1; 11 bases fit TRBD2. The ends lost 4 bases at V and 10 bases at J; junction bases unmatched: 16. The CDR3 length is 17 residues. Germline CDR1 reads SGHRS; CDR2 reads YFSETQ.

V and J are TRBV6-1 and TRBJ2-7; D is uncertain. This CDR3 contains 13 residues. With 2 bases removed from V and 5 bases from J, the gap between germline ends came to 10 bases. Germline CDR1 reads MNHNS; CDR2 reads SASEGT. The CDR3 DNA is TGTGCCAGCAGTGAATTGGGGTTTAACGAGCAGTACTTC. Translated: CASSELGFNEQYF.